This paragraph covers one T cell receptor beta chain sequence. The source of the sample is a study of T cell changes during pregnancy in multiple sclerosis. Produced via immunoSEQ multiplex PCR; TCRdb's table is partial and in-frame only. The data contain roughly 60,000 clones, about 90% of them singletons. Germline V gene sequence: CDR1 SGDLS, CDR2 YYNGEE. The CDR3 has 16 amino acids. The trim removed 4 bases at V and 2 bases at J, leaving 6 bases unmatched. V and J are TRBV9 and TRBJ2-7; 13 bases map to TRBD2. Sequences were derived from peripheral blood, sampled in the second trimester of pregnancy. This receptor was obtained from a female donor in good health, enrolled as a control in a pregnancy study. The CDR3 coding sequence is TGTGCCAGCAGCCCCGGACTAGCGGGAGTCCCCTACGAGCAGTACTTC. Protein: CASSPGLAGVPYEQYF.